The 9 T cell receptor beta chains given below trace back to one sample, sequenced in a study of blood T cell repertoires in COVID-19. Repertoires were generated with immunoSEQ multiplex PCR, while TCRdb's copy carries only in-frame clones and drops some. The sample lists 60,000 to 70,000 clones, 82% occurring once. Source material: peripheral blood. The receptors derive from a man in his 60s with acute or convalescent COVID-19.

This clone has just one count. Here the CDR3 DNA reads TGTGCCAGCAGTTTATCCGTACCTGCCAGGGGGCCCACAGATACGCAGTATTTT. Residues: CASSLSVPARGPTDTQYF. The chain has TRBV27 and TRBJ2-3, with TRBD1 matching over 8 bases. With V trimmed by 0 bases and J by 2 bases, 10 bases remained unmatched. Germline CDR1 reads MNHEY; CDR2 reads SMNVEV (reference sequence). The CDR3 length is 18 residues.

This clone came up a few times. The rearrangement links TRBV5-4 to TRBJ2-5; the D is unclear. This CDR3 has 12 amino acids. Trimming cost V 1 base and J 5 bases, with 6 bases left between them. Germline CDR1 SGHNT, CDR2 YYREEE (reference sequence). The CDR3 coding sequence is TGTGCCAGCAGCTTGTTCGGGGAGACCCAGTACTTC. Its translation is CASSLFGETQYF.

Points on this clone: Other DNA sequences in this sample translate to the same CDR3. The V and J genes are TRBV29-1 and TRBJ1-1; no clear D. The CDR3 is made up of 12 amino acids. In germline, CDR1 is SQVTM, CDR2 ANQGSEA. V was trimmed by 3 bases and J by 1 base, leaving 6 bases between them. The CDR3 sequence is CSVDRGNTEAFF. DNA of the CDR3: TGCAGCGTTGATCGAGGGAACACTGAAGCTTTCTTT.

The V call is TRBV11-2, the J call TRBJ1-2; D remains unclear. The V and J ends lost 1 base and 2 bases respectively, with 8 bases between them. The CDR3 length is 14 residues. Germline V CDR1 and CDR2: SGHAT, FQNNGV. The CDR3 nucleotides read TGTGCCAGCAGCTTAGTTTCCGGGAACTATGGCTACACCTTC. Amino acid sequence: CASSLVSGNYGYTF.

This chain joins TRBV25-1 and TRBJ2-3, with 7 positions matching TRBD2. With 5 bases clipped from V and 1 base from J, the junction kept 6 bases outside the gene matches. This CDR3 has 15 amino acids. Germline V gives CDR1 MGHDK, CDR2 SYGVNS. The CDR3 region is CASSQAGAGTDTQYF. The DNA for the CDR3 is TGTGCCAGCAGTCAGGCGGGAGCGGGCACAGATACGCAGTATTTT. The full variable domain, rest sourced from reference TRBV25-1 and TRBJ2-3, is EADIYQTPRYLVIGTGKKITLECSQTMGHDKMYWYQQDPGMELHLIHYSYGVNSTEKGDLSSESTVSRIRTEHFPLTLESARPSHTSQYLCASSQAGAGTDTQYFGPGTRLTVL.

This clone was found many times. The CDR3 DNA reads TGTGCCAGTAGCGCGACAGGTTCCTCTGGGGCCAACGTCCTGACTTTC. It yields the protein CASSATGSSGANVLTF. The chain couples TRBV19 to TRBJ2-6; D perhaps matches TRBD1 (6 bases). The CDR3 sequence is 16 residues long. Trimming pared 6 bases from V and 0 bases from J, leaving 12 bases between. CDR1 and CDR2 from the germline V gene are LNHDA and SQIVND (reference sequence). Complete variable domain (other parts from reference TRBV19 and TRBJ2-6): DGGITQSPKYLFRKEGQNVTLSCEQNLNHDAMYWYRQDPGQGLRLIYYSQIVNDFQKGDIAEGYSVSREKKESFPLTVTSAQKNPTAFYLCASSATGSSGANVLTFGAGSRLTVL.

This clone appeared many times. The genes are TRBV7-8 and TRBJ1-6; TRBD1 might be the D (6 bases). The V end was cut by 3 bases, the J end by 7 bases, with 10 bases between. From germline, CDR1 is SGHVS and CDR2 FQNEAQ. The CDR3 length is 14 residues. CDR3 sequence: CASSFSGENSPLHF. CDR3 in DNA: TGTGCCAGCAGCTTTTCAGGGGAAAATTCACCCCTCCACTTT. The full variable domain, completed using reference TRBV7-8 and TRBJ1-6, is GAGVSQSPRYKVAKRGQDVALRCDPISGHVSLFWYQQALGQGPEFLTYFQNEAQLDKSGLPSDRFFAERPEGSVSTLKIQRTQQEDSAVYLCASSFSGENSPLHFGNGTRLTVT.

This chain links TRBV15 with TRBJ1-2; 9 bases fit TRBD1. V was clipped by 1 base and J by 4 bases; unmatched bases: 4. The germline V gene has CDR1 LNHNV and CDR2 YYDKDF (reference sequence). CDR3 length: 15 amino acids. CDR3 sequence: CATSRGSDRGYGYTF. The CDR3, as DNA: TGTGCCACCAGCAGAGGATCGGACAGGGGCTATGGCTACACCTTC.

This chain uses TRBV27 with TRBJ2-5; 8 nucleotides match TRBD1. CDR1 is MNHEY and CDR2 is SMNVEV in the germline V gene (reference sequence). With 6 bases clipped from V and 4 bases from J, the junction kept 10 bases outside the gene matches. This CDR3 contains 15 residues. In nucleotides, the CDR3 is TGTGCCAGCAGAGGTCTCGACAGGGGACGAGAGACCCAGTACTTC. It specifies CASRGLDRGRETQYF.